The sequence of this T cell receptor beta chain was determined in a study of cytomegalovirus exposure and HLA in healthy donors. 13 Jbeta primers and 60 Vbeta primers were used for the PCR. TCRdb's table, derived via immunoSEQ multiplex PCR, lists solely in-frame clones and lacks some. This sample has about 160,000 clones, with around 75% found just once. General study results and limits: Cytomegalovirus status was reportedly diagnosed by the classifier with high sensitivity and specificity. Judged likely to be a sequencing artifact was a cluster of highly shared sequence variants. Listed as cytomegalovirus-associated were 164 TCR beta chains.

The trim removed 3 bases at V and 2 bases at J, leaving 16 bases unmatched. In germline, CDR1 is MGHRA, CDR2 YSYEKL. The CDR3 has 19 residues. In the case of this clone: Its antigen is currently unknown.

The rearrangement links TRBV4-1 to TRBJ2-1, with TRBD2 identical over 7 bases. This sequence originates from a female donor in good health and CMV-seronegative. Material: PBMCs. CDR3 bases: TGCGCCAGCAGCCATTCCGGGCGGGCGCGGGGGTTCACCTACAATGAGCAGTTCTTC. Amino acids: CASSHSGRARGFTYNEQFF.